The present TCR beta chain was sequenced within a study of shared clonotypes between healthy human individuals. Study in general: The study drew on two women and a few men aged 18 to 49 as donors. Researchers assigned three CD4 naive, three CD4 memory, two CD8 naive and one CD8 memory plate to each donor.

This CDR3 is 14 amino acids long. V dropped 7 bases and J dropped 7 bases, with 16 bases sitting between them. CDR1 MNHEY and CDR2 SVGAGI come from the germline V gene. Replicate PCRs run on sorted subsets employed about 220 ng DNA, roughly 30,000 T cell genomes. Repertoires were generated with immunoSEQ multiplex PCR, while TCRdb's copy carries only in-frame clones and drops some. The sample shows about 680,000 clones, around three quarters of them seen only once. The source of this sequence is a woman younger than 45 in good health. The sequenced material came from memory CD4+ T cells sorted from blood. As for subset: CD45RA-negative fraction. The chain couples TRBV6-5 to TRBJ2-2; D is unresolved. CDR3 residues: CASNPAARSGELFF. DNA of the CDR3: TGTGCCAGCAACCCGGCGGCTAGAAGCGGGGAGCTGTTTTTT.